Below, 9 T cell receptor beta chains from the same sample are listed, as sequenced in a study of cytomegalovirus exposure and HLA in healthy donors. The PCR employed 60 Vbeta primers together with 13 Jbeta primers. The protocol was immunoSEQ multiplex PCR, while the TCRdb copy is restricted to in-frame clones and leaves out a portion. The listing records about 120,000 clones. Source material: PBMCs. The source is a man between 18 and 35 years old in good health and CMV-seronegative.

V gene TRBV7-9 combines with J gene TRBJ2-1; D may be TRBD1 (6 bases). Germline V gene data show CDR1 as SEHNR and CDR2 as FQNEAQ (reference sequence). The CDR3 runs to 16 residues. Trimming stripped 0 bases from V and 4 bases from J, with 13 bases between. CDR3 residues: CASSLAFGTQYNEQFF. CDR3 DNA: TGTGCCAGCAGCTTAGCTTTCGGGACACAGTACAATGAGCAGTTCTTC.

The CDR3 region is CASAGLETQYF. In nucleotides, the CDR3 is TGCGCCAGCGCTGGGCTGGAGACCCAGTACTTC. This chain joins TRBV10-2 and TRBJ2-5; D call uncertain. The CDR3 loop spans 11 amino acids. Germline CDR1 WSHSY, CDR2 SAAADI. Deletions cut 8 bases from V and 5 bases from J, with 9 bases between.

This chain connects TRBV11-2 to TRBJ1-1, with D tentatively TRBD1 (5 bases). Trimming cost V 3 bases and J 5 bases, with 13 bases left between them. CDR3 length equals 14 residues. Germline-derived CDR1 and CDR2 are SGHAT and FQNNGV. The CDR3 sequence is CASSLDTLTTEAFF. As DNA, the CDR3 is TGTGCCAGCAGCTTGGACACCCTCACAACTGAAGCTTTCTTT.

The rearrangement joins TRBV30 to TRBJ1-1; 9 bases match TRBD1. Germline V gives CDR1 GTSNPN, CDR2 SVGIG (reference sequence). With V trimmed by 3 bases and J by 0 bases, 2 bases remained unmatched. The CDR3 has 14 residues. CDR3 in amino acids: CAWRRTGVNTEAFF. The CDR3 DNA is TGTGCCTGGAGGCGGACAGGGGTGAACACTGAAGCTTTCTTT.

Here the CDR3 reads CASSPSGGANSPLHF. The CDR3 DNA is TGTGCCAGCAGTCCCTCCGGGGGGGCAAATTCACCCCTCCACTTT. The chain recombines TRBV6-5 with TRBJ1-6; maybe TRBD1 (6 bases). CDR3 length: 15 residues. Germline values: CDR1 MNHEY, CDR2 SVGAGI. V was cut by 5 bases and J by 7 bases, with 15 bases left in between.

The rearrangement links TRBV6-1 to TRBJ2-7; D not certain. The CDR3 has 10 residues. V dropped 6 bases and J dropped 4 bases, with 4 bases sitting between them. The germline CDR1 and CDR2 sequences are MNHNS and SASEGT. CDR3 bases: TGTGCCAGCAGCCAGTACGAGCAGTACTTC. As protein: CASSQYEQYF.

The gene calls are TRBV19 and TRBJ2-5, with TRBD2 matching over 8 bases. Looked up from germline, CDR1 is LNHDA and CDR2 is SQIVND (reference sequence). The V gene end was trimmed by 5 bases and the J gene end by 5 bases; junction bases not matched to a gene: 10. The CDR3 runs 15 residues. CDR3 sequence (DNA): TGTGCCAGTAGTCCTCGGGGGGGTCCAAGCGAGACCCAGTACTTC. Translated: CASSPRGGPSETQYF.

The chain joins TRBV5-8 to TRBJ2-3; D perhaps matches TRBD2 (6 bases). CDR3 length: 16 amino acids. The V end was cut by 4 bases, the J end by 4 bases, with 19 bases between. Germline CDR1 SGHTS, CDR2 YDEGEE. The chain's CDR3 is CASSPPGAGLADTQYF. CDR3 bases: TGTGCCAGCAGCCCACCCGGCGCGGGGCTGGCAGATACGCAGTATTTT. Variable domain in full (rest from reference TRBV5-8 and TRBJ2-3): EAGVTQSPTHLIKTRGQQATLRCSPISGHTSVYWYQQALGLGLQFLLWYDEGEERNRGNFPPRFSGRQFPNYSSELNVNALELEDSALYLCASSPPGAGLADTQYFGPGTRLTVL.

This chain uses TRBV27 with TRBJ2-3, with TRBD2 identical over 7 bases. The CDR3 is made up of 12 amino acids. The V segment lost 7 bases and the J segment 5 bases; nucleotides outside the gene matches: 3. The germline V gene encodes CDR1 MNHEY and CDR2 SMNVEV (reference sequence). In DNA, the CDR3 is TGTGCCAGCACGGGGAGGGGAGATACGCAGTATTTT. Protein product: CASTGRGDTQYF.